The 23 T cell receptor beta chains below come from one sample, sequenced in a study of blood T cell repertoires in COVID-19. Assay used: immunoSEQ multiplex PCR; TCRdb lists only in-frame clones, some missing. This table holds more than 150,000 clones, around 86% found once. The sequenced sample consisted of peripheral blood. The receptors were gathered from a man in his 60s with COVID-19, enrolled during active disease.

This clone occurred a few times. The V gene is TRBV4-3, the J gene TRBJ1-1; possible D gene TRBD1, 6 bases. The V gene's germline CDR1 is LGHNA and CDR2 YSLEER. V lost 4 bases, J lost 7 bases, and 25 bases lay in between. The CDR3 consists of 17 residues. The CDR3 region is CASSLGTWGQVSNEAFF. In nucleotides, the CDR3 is TGCGCCAGCAGCCTCGGAACGTGGGGGCAAGTCAGTAATGAAGCTTTCTTT.

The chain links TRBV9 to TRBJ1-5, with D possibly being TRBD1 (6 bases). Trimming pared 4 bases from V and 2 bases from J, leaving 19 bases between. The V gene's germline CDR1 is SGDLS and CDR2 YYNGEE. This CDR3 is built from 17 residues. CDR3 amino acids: CASSSAPGVSGNQPQHF. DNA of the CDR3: TGTGCCAGCAGCTCAGCCCCAGGGGTTTCTGGCAATCAGCCCCAGCATTTT.

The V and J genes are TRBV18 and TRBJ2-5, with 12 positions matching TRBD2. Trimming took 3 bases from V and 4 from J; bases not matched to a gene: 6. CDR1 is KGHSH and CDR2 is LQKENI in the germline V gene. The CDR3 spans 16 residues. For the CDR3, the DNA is TGTGCCAGCTCACCTGAGACTAGCGGGAGAGGAGAGACCCAGTACTTC. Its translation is CASSPETSGRGETQYF.

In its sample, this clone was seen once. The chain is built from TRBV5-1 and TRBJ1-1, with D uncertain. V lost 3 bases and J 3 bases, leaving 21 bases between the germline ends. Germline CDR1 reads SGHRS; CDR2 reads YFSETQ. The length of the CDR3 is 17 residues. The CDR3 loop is CASSSRAQTVLDTEAFF. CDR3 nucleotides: TGCGCCAGCAGCTCGAGGGCCCAGACTGTTTTAGACACTGAAGCTTTCTTT.

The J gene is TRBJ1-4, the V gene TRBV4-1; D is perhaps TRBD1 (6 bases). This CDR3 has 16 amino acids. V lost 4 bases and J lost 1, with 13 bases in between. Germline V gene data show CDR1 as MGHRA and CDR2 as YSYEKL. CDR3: CASSPRSGVTNEKLFF. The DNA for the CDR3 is TGCGCCAGCAGCCCCCGCTCAGGGGTAACTAATGAAAAACTGTTTTTT.

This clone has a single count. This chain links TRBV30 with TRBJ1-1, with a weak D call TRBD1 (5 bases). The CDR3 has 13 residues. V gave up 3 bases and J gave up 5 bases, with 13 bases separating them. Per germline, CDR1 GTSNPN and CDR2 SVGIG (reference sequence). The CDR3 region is CAWRRQYRTEAFF. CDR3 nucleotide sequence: TGTGCCTGGAGAAGACAGTATCGGACTGAAGCTTTCTTT.

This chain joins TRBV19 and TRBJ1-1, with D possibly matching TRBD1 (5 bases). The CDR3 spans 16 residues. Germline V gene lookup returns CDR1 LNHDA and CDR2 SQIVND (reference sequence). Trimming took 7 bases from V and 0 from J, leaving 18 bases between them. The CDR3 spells CASTPRGGPMNTEAFF. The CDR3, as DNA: TGTGCCAGTACCCCGCGCGGGGGACCTATGAACACTGAAGCTTTCTTT.

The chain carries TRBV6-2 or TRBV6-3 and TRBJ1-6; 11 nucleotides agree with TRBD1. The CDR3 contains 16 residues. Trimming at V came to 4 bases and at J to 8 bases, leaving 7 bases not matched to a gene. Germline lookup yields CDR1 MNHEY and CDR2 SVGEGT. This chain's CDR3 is CASSSGQGANHSPLHF. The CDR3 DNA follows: TGTGCCAGCAGTTCCGGACAGGGGGCAAATCATTCACCCCTCCACTTT.

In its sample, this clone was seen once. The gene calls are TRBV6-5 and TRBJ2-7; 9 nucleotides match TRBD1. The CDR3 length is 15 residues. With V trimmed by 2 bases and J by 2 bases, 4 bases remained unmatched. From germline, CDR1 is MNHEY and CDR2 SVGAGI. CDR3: CASSYVGQGTYEQYF. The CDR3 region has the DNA TGTGCCAGCAGTTACGTGGGACAGGGAACCTACGAGCAGTACTTC.

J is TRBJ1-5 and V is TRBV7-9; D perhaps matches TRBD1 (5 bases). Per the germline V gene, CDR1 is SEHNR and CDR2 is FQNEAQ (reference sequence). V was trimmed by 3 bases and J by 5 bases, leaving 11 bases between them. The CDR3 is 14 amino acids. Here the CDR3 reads CASSFPGMDQPQHF. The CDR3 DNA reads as TGTGCCAGCAGCTTTCCAGGGATGGATCAGCCCCAGCATTTT.

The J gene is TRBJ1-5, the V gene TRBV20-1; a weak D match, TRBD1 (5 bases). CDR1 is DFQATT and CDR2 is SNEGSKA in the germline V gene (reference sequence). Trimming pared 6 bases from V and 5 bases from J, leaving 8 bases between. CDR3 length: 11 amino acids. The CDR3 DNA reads TGCAGTGCAAAAGGGGATCAGCCCCAGCATTTT. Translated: CSAKGDQPQHF.

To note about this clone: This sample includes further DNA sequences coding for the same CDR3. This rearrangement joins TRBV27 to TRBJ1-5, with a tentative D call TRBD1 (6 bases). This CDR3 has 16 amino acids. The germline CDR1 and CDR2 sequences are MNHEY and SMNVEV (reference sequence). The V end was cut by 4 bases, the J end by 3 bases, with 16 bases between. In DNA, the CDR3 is TGTGCCAGCAGTTCCTTGACAGGAGGATCCAATCAGCCCCAGCATTTT. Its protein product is CASSSLTGGSNQPQHF.

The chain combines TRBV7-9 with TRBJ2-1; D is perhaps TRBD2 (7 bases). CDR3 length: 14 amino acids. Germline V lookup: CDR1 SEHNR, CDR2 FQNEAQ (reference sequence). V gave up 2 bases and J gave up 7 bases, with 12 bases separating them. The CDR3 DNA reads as TGTGCCAGCAGCTTACGGGGGGCGGGTAATGAGCAGTTCTTC. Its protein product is CASSLRGAGNEQFF.

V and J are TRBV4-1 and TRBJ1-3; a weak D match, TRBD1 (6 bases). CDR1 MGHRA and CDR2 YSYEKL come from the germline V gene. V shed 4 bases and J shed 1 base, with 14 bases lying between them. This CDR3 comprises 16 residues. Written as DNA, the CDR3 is TGCGCCAGCAGCCTCCGGGGGGCAGAGTCTGGAAACACCATATATTTT. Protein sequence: CASSLRGAESGNTIYF.

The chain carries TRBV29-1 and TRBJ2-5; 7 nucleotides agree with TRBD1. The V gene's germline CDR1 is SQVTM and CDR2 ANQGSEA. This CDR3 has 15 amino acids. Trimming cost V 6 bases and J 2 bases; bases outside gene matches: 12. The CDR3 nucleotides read TGCAGCGTGGGGGCCGAACAGGGGCGTCAAGAGACCCAGTACTTC. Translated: CSVGAEQGRQETQYF.

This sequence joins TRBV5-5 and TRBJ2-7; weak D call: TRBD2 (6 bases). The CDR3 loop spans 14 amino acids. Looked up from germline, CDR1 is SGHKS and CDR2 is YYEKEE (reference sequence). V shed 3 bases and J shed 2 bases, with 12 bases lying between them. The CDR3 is CASSSGLSAYEQYF. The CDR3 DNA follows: TGTGCCAGCAGCTCAGGACTATCCGCCTACGAGCAGTACTTC.

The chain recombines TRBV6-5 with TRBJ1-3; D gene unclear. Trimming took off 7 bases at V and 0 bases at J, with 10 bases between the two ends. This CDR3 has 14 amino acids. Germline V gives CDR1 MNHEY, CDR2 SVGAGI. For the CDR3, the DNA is TGTGCCAGCATATCCCTCTCCTCTGGAAACACCATATATTTT. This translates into CASISLSSGNTIYF.

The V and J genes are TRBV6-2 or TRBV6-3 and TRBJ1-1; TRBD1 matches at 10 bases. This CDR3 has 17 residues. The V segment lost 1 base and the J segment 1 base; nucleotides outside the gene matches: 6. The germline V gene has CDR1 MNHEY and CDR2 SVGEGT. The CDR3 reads CASSYLRWTGGNTEAFF. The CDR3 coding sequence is TGTGCCAGCAGTTACTTAAGATGGACAGGGGGGAACACTGAAGCTTTCTTT.

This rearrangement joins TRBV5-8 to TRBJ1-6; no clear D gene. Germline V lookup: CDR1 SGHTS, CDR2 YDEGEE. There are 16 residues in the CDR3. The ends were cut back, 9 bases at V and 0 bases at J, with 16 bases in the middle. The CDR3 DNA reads TGTGCCACCACTCTGAGTTTGAGCTCCTATAATTCACCCCTCCACTTT. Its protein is CATTLSLSSYNSPLHF.

The CDR3 loop reads CASSPATGGYTF. CDR3 DNA: TGTGCCAGCAGCCCTGCCACGGGGGGCTACACCTTC. This rearrangement joins TRBV9 to TRBJ1-2, with D hard to call. The CDR3 sequence is 12 residues long. Germline V gene data show CDR1 as SGDLS and CDR2 as YYNGEE. The V end was cut by 4 bases, the J end by 8 bases, with 12 bases between.

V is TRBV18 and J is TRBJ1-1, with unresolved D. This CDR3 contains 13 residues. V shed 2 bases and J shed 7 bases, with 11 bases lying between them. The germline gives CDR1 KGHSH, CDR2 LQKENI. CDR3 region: CASSPGLRIEAFF. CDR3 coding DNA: TGTGCCAGCTCACCAGGTTTGAGGATTGAAGCTTTCTTT.

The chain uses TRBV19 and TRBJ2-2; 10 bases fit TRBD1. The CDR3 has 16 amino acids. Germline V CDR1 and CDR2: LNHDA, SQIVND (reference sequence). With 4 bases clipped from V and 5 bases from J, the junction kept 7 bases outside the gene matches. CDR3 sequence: CASSTRQGARTGELFF. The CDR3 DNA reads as TGTGCCAGTAGTACCCGACAGGGGGCGCGGACCGGGGAGCTGTTTTTT.

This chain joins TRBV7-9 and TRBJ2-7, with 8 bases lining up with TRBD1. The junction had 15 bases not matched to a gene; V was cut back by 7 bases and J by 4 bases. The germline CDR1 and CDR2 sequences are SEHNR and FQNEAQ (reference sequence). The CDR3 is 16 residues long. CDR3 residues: CASTRREDRGPYEQYF. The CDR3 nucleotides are TGTGCCAGCACCAGAAGAGAAGACAGGGGTCCATACGAGCAGTACTTC.